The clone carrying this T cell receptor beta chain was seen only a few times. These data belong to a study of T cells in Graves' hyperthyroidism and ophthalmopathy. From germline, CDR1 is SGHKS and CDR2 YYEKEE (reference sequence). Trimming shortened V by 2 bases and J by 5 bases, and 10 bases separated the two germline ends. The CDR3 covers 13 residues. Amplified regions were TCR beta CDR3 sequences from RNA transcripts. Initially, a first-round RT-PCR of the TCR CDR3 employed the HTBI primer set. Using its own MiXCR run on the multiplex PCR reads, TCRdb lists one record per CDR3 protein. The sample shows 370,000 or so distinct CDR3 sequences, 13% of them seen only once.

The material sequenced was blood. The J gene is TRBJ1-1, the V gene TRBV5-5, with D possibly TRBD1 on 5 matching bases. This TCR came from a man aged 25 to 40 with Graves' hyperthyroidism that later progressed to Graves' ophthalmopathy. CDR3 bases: TGTGCCAGCAGCTTCAGGGTTGAAACTGAAGCTTTCTTT. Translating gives CASSFRVETEAFF.